The rows below give T cell receptor beta chains drawn from one sample of a study of response to subunit inactivated influenza vaccine. One entry per CDR3 protein, called by TCRdb with MiXCR from the RT-PCR reads. The data show 400,000 to 550,000 distinct CDR3 sequences, with 25% seen just once and approximately 2% held by the top ten. The sample here was CD4+ T cells sorted from PBMCs, taken 5 days after vaccination. Receptors originate from a man aged 45-65 years who received an inactivated influenza vaccine. The CDR3 runs from the conserved cysteine through the conserved F or W. Fields, in order: D gene, V gene, J gene, clone size, CDR3 protein, CDR3 DNA. D genes are given only for firm matches. For some rows the clone size is stated as once, few or many, or as a class when expanded; others skip it.

TRBD1	TRBV5-1	TRBJ2-7	.	CASSSNPGQAYEQYF	TGCGCCAGCAGCTCGAATCCGGGACAGGCCTACGAGCAGTACTTC
TRBD1	TRBV24-1	TRBJ2-1	.	CATSGVRGQGDNEQFF	TGTGCCACCAGTGGTGTGAGGGGACAGGGCGACAATGAGCAGTTCTTC
.	TRBV7-2	TRBJ1-3	.	CASSLIFASGNTIYF	TGTGCCAGCAGCTTGATATTTGCTAGTGGAAACACCATATATTTT
.	TRBV20-1	TRBJ2-5	few	CSARDTLRPYGETQYF	TGCAGTGCTAGAGATACTCTTCGTCCATACGGGGAGACCCAGTACTTC
.	TRBV6-1	TRBJ2-2	.	CASTMTRRTGELFF	TGTGCCAGCACCATGACTAGACGGACCGGGGAGCTGTTTTTT
TRBD2	TRBV2	TRBJ2-3	.	CASSNMGLAGVDTQYF	TGTGCCAGCAGTAATATGGGACTAGCGGGAGTAGATACGCAGTATTTT
TRBD2	TRBV3-1	TRBJ2-3	.	CASSRTLTGTSGRVTDTQYF	TGTGCCAGCAGCCGCACTTTGACCGGGACTAGCGGGAGGGTCACAGATACGCAGTATTTT
.	TRBV2	TRBJ1-5	.	CASNHRGPEPQHF	TGTGCCAGCAACCACCGGGGCCCCGAGCCCCAGCATTTT
.	TRBV29-1	TRBJ2-1	few	CSALTNRGASYNEQFF	TGCAGCGCACTTACCAATCGGGGGGCCTCCTACAATGAGCAGTTCTTC
.	TRBV5-1	TRBJ2-1	few	CASSPDVGTYNEQFF	TGCGCCAGCAGCCCGGACGTTGGAACCTACAATGAGCAGTTCTTC
TRBD1	TRBV15	TRBJ1-5	.	CATSSRQGVHSNQPQHF	TGTGCCACCAGCAGCCGACAGGGGGTCCATAGCAATCAGCCCCAGCATTTT
.	TRBV19	TRBJ2-1	.	CASSKSLARSYNEQFF	TGTGCCAGTAGTAAGTCTCTAGCTCGCTCCTACAATGAGCAGTTCTTC
.	TRBV12-3/TRBV12-4	TRBJ2-7	few	CASSLRPAREQYF	TGTGCCAGCAGTTTACGGCCGGCGAGGGAGCAGTACTTC
.	TRBV7-9	TRBJ2-2	few	CASSLAAGTHTGELFF	TGTGCCAGCAGCTTAGCGGCCGGCACCCACACCGGGGAGCTGTTTTTT
TRBD1	TRBV27	TRBJ1-5	few	CASRLWTGDQPQHF	TGTGCCAGCAGGTTATGGACAGGGGATCAGCCCCAGCATTTT
.	TRBV29-1	TRBJ2-3	.	CSVVPLQAGRNTDTQYF	TGCAGCGTTGTACCCCTCCAAGCGGGCAGAAACACAGATACGCAGTATTTT
TRBD1	TRBV10-3	TRBJ2-2	.	CAIRTGGHGELFF	TGTGCCATCAGAACAGGGGGCCACGGGGAGCTGTTTTTT
.	TRBV7-6	TRBJ2-1	.	CASSLELVSTYNEQFF	TGTGCCAGCAGCCTAGAATTAGTTTCGACCTACAATGAGCAGTTCTTC
.	TRBV11-2	TRBJ2-5	.	CASTLDYQETQYF	TGTGCCAGCACCTTAGACTACCAAGAGACCCAGTACTTC
.	TRBV5-1	TRBJ2-6	.	CASSLFSARLFTGANVLTF	TGCGCCAGCAGCTTGTTCTCAGCACGCCTGTTTACTGGGGCCAACGTCCTGACTTTC
TRBD1	TRBV7-2	TRBJ2-1	.	CASSSIGQVYNEQFF	TGTGCCAGCAGCTCAATCGGACAGGTTTACAATGAGCAGTTCTTC
.	TRBV5-1	TRBJ1-1	many	CASSFQGGGTEAFF	TGTGCCAGCAGTTTCCAGGGTGGCGGCACTGAAGCTTTCTTT
TRBD1	TRBV11-2	TRBJ2-7	.	CASSLGRDRGYEQYF	TGTGCCAGCAGCTTAGGCCGGGACAGGGGCTACGAGCAGTACTTC
.	TRBV7-2	TRBJ2-1	.	CASDGGYYNEQFF	TGTGCCAGCGATGGGGGCTACTACAATGAGCAGTTCTTC
.	TRBV5-1	TRBJ2-3	few	CASRPGHPTDTQYF	TGCGCCAGCAGGCCTGGACATCCCACAGATACGCAGTATTTT
TRBD1	TRBV20-1	TRBJ1-5	.	CSAWIGAGGTGGILSNQPQHF	TGCAGTGCGTGGATAGGGGCAGGGGGGACAGGGGGCATTCTTAGCAATCAGCCCCAGCATTTT
.	TRBV20-1	TRBJ1-4	few	CSVGKIRGKLFF	TGCAGTGTGGGCAAGATAAGGGGAAAACTGTTTTTT
TRBD2	TRBV4-2	TRBJ2-3	.	CASSQENGGARRDTQYF	TGTGCCAGCAGCCAAGAGAACGGGGGGGCGCGACGAGATACGCAGTATTTT
TRBD2	TRBV9	TRBJ2-1	few	CASSPGLADQRSYNEQFF	TGTGCCAGCAGCCCGGGACTAGCGGACCAAAGGTCCTACAATGAGCAGTTCTTC
.	TRBV20-1	TRBJ2-3	once	CSARTIQDTQYF	TGCAGTGCTAGGACTATCCAGGATACGCAGTATTTT
.	TRBV9	TRBJ2-2	.	CASSPHETNTGELFF	TGTGCCAGCAGCCCCCATGAGACGAACACCGGGGAGCTGTTTTTT
TRBD2	TRBV25-1	TRBJ2-7	.	CASSDLAGTGEQYF	TGTGCCAGCAGTGATCTAGCGGGAACGGGCGAGCAGTACTTC
TRBD2	TRBV4-2	TRBJ2-3	.	CASSQRIPLAGYTDTQYF	TGTGCCAGCAGCCAACGCATCCCTCTAGCGGGGTACACAGATACGCAGTATTTT
.	TRBV6-1	TRBJ2-1	.	CASSGQGGGGNEQFF	TGTGCCAGCAGTGGTCAGGGGGGGGGTGGCAATGAGCAGTTCTTC
.	TRBV6-2/TRBV6-3	TRBJ1-2	.	CASSYSRGPVYGYTF	TGTGCCAGCAGTTACTCGAGGGGACCCGTCTATGGCTACACCTTC
.	TRBV27	TRBJ1-1	.	CASSPATTGNTEAFF	TGTGCCAGCAGTCCCGCGACTACAGGGAACACTGAAGCTTTCTTT
.	TRBV4-3	TRBJ2-3	.	CASSQDRGVDTQYF	TGCGCCAGCAGCCAAGATCGGGGAGTGGATACGCAGTATTTT
TRBD2	TRBV20-1	TRBJ2-3	few	CSAIGLVVADGNTQYF	TGCAGTGCCATCGGACTAGTAGTGGCAGATGGCAATACGCAGTATTTT
.	TRBV7-9	TRBJ2-1	few	CASSLTAGAGEQFF	TGTGCCAGCAGCCTTACGGCGGGGGCTGGCGAGCAGTTCTTC
TRBD2	TRBV20-1	TRBJ2-7	once	CSASGTSAYEQYF	TGCAGTGCTTCCGGGACTAGCGCGTACGAGCAGTACTTC
TRBD1	TRBV5-5	TRBJ2-5	.	CASSTTGGLAETQYF	TGTGCCAGCAGCACCACAGGGGGCCTAGCCGAGACCCAGTACTTC
TRBD1	TRBV12-3/TRBV12-4	TRBJ2-5	.	CDSNPTGVETQYF	TGTGACAGCAACCCGACAGGGGTAGAGACCCAGTACTTC
TRBD2	TRBV6-2/TRBV6-3	TRBJ2-2	few	CASSFNSGTVGELFF	TGTGCCAGCAGTTTCAATAGCGGGACGGTCGGGGAGCTGTTTTTT
TRBD2	TRBV6-1	TRBJ2-1	few	CASTPRGLAGAAAVF	TGTGCCAGCACTCCAAGAGGACTAGCGGGGGCCGCGGCGGTCTTC
.	TRBV7-9	TRBJ2-7	.	CASSYASGTHDVYEQYF	TGTGCCAGCAGCTACGCCTCCGGGACCCACGATGTCTACGAGCAGTACTTC
.	TRBV4-2	TRBJ2-6	.	CASSQVGQPLRANVLTF	TGTGCCAGCAGCCAAGTTGGACAGCCGCTGCGGGCCAACGTCCTGACTTTC
.	TRBV7-2	TRBJ1-1	few	CASSSLPSTEAFF	TGTGCCAGCAGCTCCCTCCCAAGCACTGAAGCTTTCTTT
.	TRBV2	TRBJ1-5	few	CASRTGPWGGDQPQHF	TGTGCCAGCAGAACGGGGCCATGGGGGGGAGATCAGCCCCAGCATTTT
.	TRBV12-3/TRBV12-4	TRBJ2-6	few	CASSLVRRANVLTF	TGTGCCAGCAGTTTAGTCCGGCGGGCCAACGTCCTGACTTTC
TRBD2	TRBV20-1	TRBJ2-7	few	CSASSGLVYEQYF	TGCAGTGCGAGTTCGGGACTAGTCTACGAGCAGTACTTC
.	TRBV2	TRBJ2-1	few	CASSKEAMGGNEQFF	TGTGCCAGCTCAAAAGAGGCGATGGGGGGCAATGAGCAGTTCTTC
.	TRBV9	TRBJ2-5	few	CASSVGGTPGTQYF	TGTGCCAGCAGCGTAGGTGGGACCCCGGGGACCCAGTACTTC
.	TRBV28	TRBJ1-4	.	CASSLTGAPDQGFF	TGTGCCAGCAGTTTGACGGGGGCTCCTGACCAAGGGTTTTTT
.	TRBV12-3/TRBV12-4	TRBJ1-1	.	CASSLYSSTEAFF	TGTGCCAGCAGTTTATATTCCAGCACTGAAGCTTTCTTT
TRBD1	TRBV20-1	TRBJ1-5	once	CSAGHSGQGDQPQHF	TGCAGTGCTGGACACTCTGGACAGGGGGATCAGCCCCAGCATTTT
TRBD1	TRBV7-9	TRBJ2-2	few	CASSPGTGVTGELFF	TGTGCCAGCAGTCCCGGGACAGGGGTCACCGGGGAGCTGTTTTTT
.	TRBV19	TRBJ1-5	.	CASSILKNQPQHF	TGTGCCAGTAGTATCCTGAAAAATCAGCCCCAGCATTTT
TRBD1	TRBV20-1	TRBJ2-7	few	CSARPGQGLYEQYF	TGCAGTGCTAGACCGGGACAGGGCCTATACGAGCAGTACTTC
TRBD1	TRBV12-3/TRBV12-4	TRBJ2-2	.	CASSPLSRGRAGELFF	TGTGCCAGCAGTCCCCTGTCAAGGGGGCGCGCCGGGGAGCTGTTTTTT
.	TRBV7-8	TRBJ2-1	.	CASTLTGLTYNEQFF	TGTGCCAGCACCCTCACAGGCCTGACCTACAATGAGCAGTTCTTC